This TCR beta chain was recovered during a study of cytomegalovirus exposure and HLA in healthy donors. Study conclusions and caveats: Associated with HLA alleles at 0.05 false discovery rate in a later analysis were some 16,000 TCR beta sequences. Listed as cytomegalovirus-associated were roughly 180 TCR beta chains.

As concerns this clone: The antigen remains unidentified.

Germline CDR1 and CDR2: ENHRY and SYGVKD. Deletions cut 3 bases from V and 4 bases from J, with 12 bases between. The CDR3 is 15 amino acids. The PCR employed 60 Vbeta primers together with 13 Jbeta primers. TCRdb's copy holds only in-frame clones and misses some; the assay was immunoSEQ multiplex PCR. The specimen's table records roughly 90,000 clones. The chain uses TRBV10-3 and TRBJ2-2; TRBD2 is a possible D gene (5 bases). The source is a man in his forties or fifties in good health and CMV-seropositive. Sequenced sample: PBMCs. The CDR3 DNA sequence: TGTGCCATCAGTGATTCCCGGGGAATCACCGGGGAGCTGTTTTTT. This gives the protein CAISDSRGITGELFF.